A selection of T cell receptor beta chains follows, all from one sample in a study of T-cell memory formation after mild COVID-19. TCRdb independently ran MiXCR on the 5' RACE reads; one entry per CDR3 protein. The data hold 300,000 to 350,000 distinct CDR3 sequences, with more than 13% observed a single time. Material for sequencing was PBMCs or a T cell subset sorted from them (not recorded which). The origin of the receptors is a man younger than 35 who had mild COVID-19 (a few samples of this study predate the infection). Cell type and time point are not known. Both conserved end residues are part of each CDR3. Fields, in order: CDR3 DNA, CDR3 protein, D gene, J gene, clone size, V gene. A D gene is named only where the DNA matches it firmly. Clone size, where shown, is once, few, many, or a class for clones that have expanded.

TGCGCCAGCAGCCAAGATCTTGCAGATACGCAGTATTTT | CASSQDLADTQYF | NA | TRBJ2-3 | NA | TRBV4-3
TGTGCCAGCACCCGAGGGCCTTTAGGGGAGCTGTTTTTT | CASTRGPLGELFF | NA | TRBJ2-2 | NA | TRBV12-3/TRBV12-4
TGTGCCAGCAGTGAACTTGGGACACGGAGCTCCTACAATGAGCAGTTCTTC | CASSELGTRSSYNEQFF | NA | TRBJ2-1 | NA | TRBV25-1
TGTGCCAGCTCACAAACGACCGGGACAGGGGGAGAGCCCCAGCATTTT | CASSQTTGTGGEPQHF | TRBD1 | TRBJ1-5 | many | TRBV18
TGTGCCAGCACCTTACAAGACGCCGGGGAGCTGTTTTTT | CASTLQDAGELFF | NA | TRBJ2-2 | many | TRBV12-3/TRBV12-4
TGCAGTGCCGCCTCGGTGGAGTGGGCCTTCGAGCAGTTCTTC | CSAASVEWAFEQFF | NA | TRBJ2-1 | few | TRBV20-1
TGTGCCAGCAGTCGACGGAAACAGAGCCTAGGGGATACGCAGTATTTT | CASSRRKQSLGDTQYF | NA | TRBJ2-3 | NA | TRBV4-2
TGTGCCAGCAGCGCAGACGCAGGTAACACTGAAGCTTTCTTT | CASSADAGNTEAFF | NA | TRBJ1-1 | NA | TRBV7-2
TGCGCCAGCAGCCAGGATACAGGACGGAACACCGGGGAGCTGTTTTTT | CASSQDTGRNTGELFF | NA | TRBJ2-2 | few | TRBV4-3
TGTGCCAGCAGTTTAGCCCAGGGTGGCAATCAGCCCCAGCATTTT | CASSLAQGGNQPQHF | NA | TRBJ1-5 | NA | TRBV12-3/TRBV12-4
TGTGCCAGCAGTTACGAGACGGGAAGCTCCTACAATGAGCAGTTCTTC | CASSYETGSSYNEQFF | NA | TRBJ2-1 | many | TRBV6-5
TGTGCTAGTGGCACTACTTTAGGACAGGGCGATCAGCCCCAGCATTTT | CASGTTLGQGDQPQHF | TRBD1 | TRBJ1-5 | few | TRBV12-5
TGTGCCAGCAGCTTAGCCCCTACTAGCGGGGGGCCAAGAACAGATACGCAGTATTTT | CASSLAPTSGGPRTDTQYF | TRBD2 | TRBJ2-3 | NA | TRBV11-2
TGTGCCAGCAGTGACCCCGGGACACCCTCTGGAAACACCATATATTTT | CASSDPGTPSGNTIYF | NA | TRBJ1-3 | NA | TRBV6-5
TGTGCCAGCAGCCCAAAACAGGGATTGAGCGGGGAGCTGTTTTTT | CASSPKQGLSGELFF | NA | TRBJ2-2 | few | TRBV3-1
TGTGCCATCAGTGCAGGGGGCGGCAATCAGCCCCAGCATTTT | CAISAGGGNQPQHF | TRBD1 | TRBJ1-5 | few | TRBV10-3
TGTGCCAGCTCACCACTTAGGGGGTCGAGCCAAGAGACCCAGTACTTC | CASSPLRGSSQETQYF | NA | TRBJ2-5 | NA | TRBV18
TGTGCCAGCAGTTACAGCGGGACAGCTCTAAATCAGCCCCAGCATTTT | CASSYSGTALNQPQHF | TRBD1 | TRBJ1-5 | NA | TRBV6-5
TGTGCCAGCAGCTCCTTCCCACCTGCCGGGACTAGCGGGGACTCAGATACGCAGTATTTT | CASSSFPPAGTSGDSDTQYF | TRBD2 | TRBJ2-3 | few | TRBV11-2
TGCGCCAGCAGCCCAAACAGGGATCTTACAGATACGCAGTATTTT | CASSPNRDLTDTQYF | NA | TRBJ2-3 | many | TRBV5-1
TGTGCCAGCAGGCCGGTGTTTTGGGGGATGTCTGAAGCTTTCTTT | CASRPVFWGMSEAFF | NA | TRBJ1-1 | few | TRBV6-5
TGCGCCAGCAGCCAAGCAGGAGAACGGAGCTCCTACAATGAGCAGTTCTTC | CASSQAGERSSYNEQFF | NA | TRBJ2-1 | NA | TRBV4-1
TGTGCCAGCAGCTTTCAGCGGGGGGGCGCAGAGACCCAGTACTTC | CASSFQRGGAETQYF | TRBD2 | TRBJ2-5 | NA | TRBV28
TGTGCCAGCAGCCCCTCGGGGGCTGGATACAATGAGCAGTTCTTC | CASSPSGAGYNEQFF | NA | TRBJ2-1 | NA | TRBV7-9
TGTGCCAGCAGTTACGGGCGGGGGGCCGTGGATGAGCAGTTCTTC | CASSYGRGAVDEQFF | TRBD2 | TRBJ2-1 | few | TRBV6-2/TRBV6-3
TGTGCCAGCAGTCCCGCAGGGGACCTCACAGATACGCAGTATTTT | CASSPAGDLTDTQYF | NA | TRBJ2-3 | few | TRBV6-6
TGCGCCAGCAGCTTGGGTCGGGATAACCAAGAGACCCAGTACTTC | CASSLGRDNQETQYF | NA | TRBJ2-5 | NA | TRBV5-1
TGTGCCACTTCGACAGGGTCGGGCTATGGCTACACCTTC | CATSTGSGYGYTF | TRBD1 | TRBJ1-2 | NA | TRBV6-2/TRBV6-3
TGTGCCAGCAGCGTAGCCGCGGGCATTGCCTACGAGCAGTACTTC | CASSVAAGIAYEQYF | NA | TRBJ2-7 | few | TRBV7-2
TGTGCCAGCAGCCGGGACGGGGCGGGAGAGACCCAGTACTTC | CASSRDGAGETQYF | NA | TRBJ2-5 | NA | TRBV28
TGTGCCAGCAGTTTATGGCCCGCTAACTATGGCTACACCTTC | CASSLWPANYGYTF | NA | TRBJ1-2 | once | TRBV12-3/TRBV12-4
TGTGCCAGCAGCTCCCTACGGACAGGGGGAAGCCATGGCTACACCTTC | CASSSLRTGGSHGYTF | TRBD1 | TRBJ1-2 | NA | TRBV11-2
TGTGCCAGCAGCACCCGAGGGGGCGTAGCGATGAATGAGCAGTTCTTC | CASSTRGGVAMNEQFF | TRBD1 | TRBJ2-1 | few | TRBV4-2
TGTGCCTCCTACAGGGCTAGGACCGGGGAGCTGTTTTTT | CASYRARTGELFF | NA | TRBJ2-2 | NA | TRBV19
TGTGCCACCAGCAGATCGGGACAGCTCGTCGGCAATGAGCAGTTCTTC | CATSRSGQLVGNEQFF | TRBD1 | TRBJ2-1 | few | TRBV15
TGTGCCACCCGCTGGGACAACCAAGAGACCCAGTACTTC | CATRWDNQETQYF | NA | TRBJ2-5 | few | TRBV24-1
TGCGCCAGCAGCTTACGTCAGGGAACTGGCGGCTACACCTTC | CASSLRQGTGGYTF | NA | TRBJ1-2 | few | TRBV5-1
TGTGCCAGCAGCTTTCAGCGGGGGGCCCAAGAGACCCAGTACTTC | CASSFQRGAQETQYF | TRBD2 | TRBJ2-5 | many | TRBV7-2
TGTGCCAGCAGTCCGACTACAGGGGCCTACTATGGCTACACCTTC | CASSPTTGAYYGYTF | TRBD1 | TRBJ1-2 | NA | TRBV6-2/TRBV6-3
TGTGCCAGTAGCCAGCTATTGACCGGGGAGCTGTTTTTT | CASSQLLTGELFF | NA | TRBJ2-2 | NA | TRBV19
TGCGCCAGCAGCCCTGGACAACCCAACGGGTCACAGTACTTC | CASSPGQPNGSQYF | NA | TRBJ2-7 | NA | TRBV5-1
TGCGCCAGCAGCTTGGCCCCCAACCAAGAGACCCAGTACTTC | CASSLAPNQETQYF | NA | TRBJ2-5 | few | TRBV5-1
TGTGCCTGGAGTCCGACCCACCCCCATGAGCAGTTCTTC | CAWSPTHPHEQFF | NA | TRBJ2-1 | few | TRBV30
TGCAGTGCTAGAGATAGGACTTCCTACGAGCAGTACTTC | CSARDRTSYEQYF | NA | TRBJ2-7 | few | TRBV20-1
TGCGCCAGCAGCTGGTCTAGCGGGGGGATAGCGGTGGCAGATACGCAGTATTTT | CASSWSSGGIAVADTQYF | TRBD2 | TRBJ2-3 | NA | TRBV5-1
TGTGCCAGCAGTCCAACCTCTTACAATGAGCAGTTCTTC | CASSPTSYNEQFF | NA | TRBJ2-1 | few | TRBV6-5
TGTGCCAGCAGCCGCCCCCCCGGAGACACTGAAGCTTTCTTT | CASSRPPGDTEAFF | NA | TRBJ1-1 | NA | TRBV12-3/TRBV12-4
TGTGCCAGCAGCTCAGGGATGGCTGAAGCTTTCTTT | CASSSGMAEAFF | NA | TRBJ1-1 | NA | TRBV7-6
TGCGCCAGCAGCTTGGACACAGGGTCGGAGACCCAGTACTTC | CASSLDTGSETQYF | NA | TRBJ2-5 | few | TRBV5-1
TGTGCCAGCAGCTTGACTAGCGGCTCAGATACGCAGTATTTT | CASSLTSGSDTQYF | TRBD2 | TRBJ2-3 | NA | TRBV5-6
TGTGCCAGCAGCGTAACGGCGGGGGGGTTCAATGAGCAGTTCTTC | CASSVTAGGFNEQFF | TRBD2 | TRBJ2-1 | many | TRBV9
TGTGCCAGCAGCTTAGCGCGGGGAACAGATACGCAGTATTTT | CASSLARGTDTQYF | NA | TRBJ2-3 | many | TRBV7-8
TGCAGCAGTAGCGGGGGGGGACAAGAGACCCAGTACTTC | CSSSGGGQETQYF | TRBD2 | TRBJ2-5 | few | TRBV29-1
TGTGCCAGCAGCTTAACTGCTCGAGGGGAGACCCAGTACTTC | CASSLTARGETQYF | NA | TRBJ2-5 | NA | TRBV7-3
TGTGCCAGCAGCTTGCAGTTGAGCAATCAGCCCCAGCATTTT | CASSLQLSNQPQHF | NA | TRBJ1-5 | NA | TRBV5-5
TGTGCCAGCAGCGCTGGCCCCGGACTCATCAATGAGCAGTTCTTC | CASSAGPGLINEQFF | NA | TRBJ2-1 | NA | TRBV9
TGTGCCAGCTCACCACTAGTGGGGGCAGATACGCAGTATTTT | CASSPLVGADTQYF | NA | TRBJ2-3 | NA | TRBV18
TGCAGTGCTACTAGGGGACTAGCGGACGAGTACTTC | CSATRGLADEYF | TRBD2 | TRBJ2-5 | many | TRBV20-1